The clone carrying this T cell receptor beta chain was seen just once. Its antigen is not known. One end of the junction varies from germline; a read error may be responsible. This specimen comes from a study of cytomegalovirus exposure and HLA in healthy donors. At the time of sampling, donors were nominally healthy, though unrecorded immune exposures were likely. Broader study findings: The productive fraction for most TCR beta V segments was about 87% or about 30% in an earlier analysis. Reportedly, fewer N-insertions than the approximately 700-donor mean appeared in an Asian-associated ancestry cluster in a later analysis.

This CDR3 spans 16 amino acids. Germline-derived CDR1 and CDR2 are SEHNR and FQNEAQ (reference sequence). The PCR was carried out with 60 Vbeta primers and 13 Jbeta primers. The method was immunoSEQ multiplex PCR; TCRdb's version includes in-frame clones alone and lacks a portion of them. This repertoire shows about 160,000 clones, approximately 80% found once; its top ten account for about 1.9%. The specimen sequenced was PBMCs. The TCR was taken from a woman under 30 in good health and CMV-seronegative. The chain couples TRBV7-9 to TRBJ2-7; 10 bases match TRBD1. As DNA, the CDR3 is TGTTCCAGCAGCTCACGCCGGGACAGGGGTGGCTACGAGCAGTACTTC. Its translation: CSSSSRRDRGGYEQYF. Looking up the rest from reference TRBV7-9 and TRBJ2-7 gives the full variable domain: DTGVSQNPRHKITKRGQNVTFRCDPISEHNRLYWYRQTLGQGPEFLTYFQNEAQLEKSRLLSDRFSAERPKGSFSTLEIQRTEQGDSAMYLCSSSSRRDRGGYEQYFGPGTRLTVT.